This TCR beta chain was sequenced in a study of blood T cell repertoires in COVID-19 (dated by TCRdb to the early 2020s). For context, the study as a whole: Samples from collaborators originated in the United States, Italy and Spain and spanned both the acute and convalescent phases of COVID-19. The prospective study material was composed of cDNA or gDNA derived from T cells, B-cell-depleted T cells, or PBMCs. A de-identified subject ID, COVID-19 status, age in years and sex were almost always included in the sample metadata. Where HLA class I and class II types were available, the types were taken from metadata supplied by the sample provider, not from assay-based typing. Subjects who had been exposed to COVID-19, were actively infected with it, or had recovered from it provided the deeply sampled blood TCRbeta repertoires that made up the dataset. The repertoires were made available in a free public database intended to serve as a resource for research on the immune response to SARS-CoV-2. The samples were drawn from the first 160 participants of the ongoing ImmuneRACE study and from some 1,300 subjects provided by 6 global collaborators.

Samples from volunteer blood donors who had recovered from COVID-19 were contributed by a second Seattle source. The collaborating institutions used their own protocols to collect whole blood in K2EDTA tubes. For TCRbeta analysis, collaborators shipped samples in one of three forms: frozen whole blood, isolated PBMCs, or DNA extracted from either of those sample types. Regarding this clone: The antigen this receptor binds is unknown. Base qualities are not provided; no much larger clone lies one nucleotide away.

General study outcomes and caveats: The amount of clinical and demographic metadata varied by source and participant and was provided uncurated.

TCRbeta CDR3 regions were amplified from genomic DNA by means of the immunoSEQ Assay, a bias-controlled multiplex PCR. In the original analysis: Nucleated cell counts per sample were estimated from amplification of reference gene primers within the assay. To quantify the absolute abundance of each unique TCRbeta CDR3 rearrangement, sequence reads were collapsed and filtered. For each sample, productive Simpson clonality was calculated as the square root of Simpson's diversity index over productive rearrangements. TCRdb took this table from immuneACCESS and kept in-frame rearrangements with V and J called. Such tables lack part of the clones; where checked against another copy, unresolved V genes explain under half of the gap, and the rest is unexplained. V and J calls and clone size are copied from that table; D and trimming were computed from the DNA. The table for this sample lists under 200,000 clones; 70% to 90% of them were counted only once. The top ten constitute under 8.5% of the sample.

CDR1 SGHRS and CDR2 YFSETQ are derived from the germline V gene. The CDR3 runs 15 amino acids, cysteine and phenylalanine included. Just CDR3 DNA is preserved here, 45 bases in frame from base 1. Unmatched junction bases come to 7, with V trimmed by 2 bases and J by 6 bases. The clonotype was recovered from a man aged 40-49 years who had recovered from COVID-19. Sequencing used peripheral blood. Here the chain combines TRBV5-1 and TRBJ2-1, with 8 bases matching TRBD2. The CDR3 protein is CASSFEGLVGNEQFF. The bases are TGCGCCAGCAGCTTTGAGGGACTAGTAGGCAATGAGCAGTTCTTC.